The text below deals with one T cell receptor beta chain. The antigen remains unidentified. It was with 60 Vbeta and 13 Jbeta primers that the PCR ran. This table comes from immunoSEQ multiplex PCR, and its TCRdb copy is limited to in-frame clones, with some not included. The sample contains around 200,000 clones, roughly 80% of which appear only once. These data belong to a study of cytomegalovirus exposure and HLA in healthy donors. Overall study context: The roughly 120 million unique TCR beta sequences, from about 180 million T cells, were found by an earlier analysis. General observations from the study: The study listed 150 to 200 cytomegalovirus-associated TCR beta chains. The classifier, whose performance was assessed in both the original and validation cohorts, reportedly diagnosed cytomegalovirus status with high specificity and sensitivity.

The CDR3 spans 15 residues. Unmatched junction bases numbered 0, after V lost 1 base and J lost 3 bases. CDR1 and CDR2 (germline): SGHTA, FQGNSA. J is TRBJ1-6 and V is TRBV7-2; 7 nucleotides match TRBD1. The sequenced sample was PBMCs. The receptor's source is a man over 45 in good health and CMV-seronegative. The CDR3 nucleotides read TGTGCCAGCAGCTTAGGACAGGGCTATAATTCACCCCTCCACTTT. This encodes CASSLGQGYNSPLHF.